This T cell receptor beta chain was identified in a study of T-cell memory formation after mild COVID-19. Regarding the study as a whole: Certain responding clones were present in pre-infection memory, suggesting participation of cross-reactive memory.

This clonotype was seen a handful of times. What it recognizes is unknown. The junction differs from germline at one of its ends, possibly a read error. 5'RACE primed at constant segments yielded TCR alpha and TCR beta cDNA libraries bearing sample barcodes and UMIs. Each CDR3 protein is one row after TCRdb ran MiXCR on the 5' RACE reads. The data show approximately 440,000 distinct CDR3 sequences, 20% seen once. The CDR3 consists of 15 residues. From germline, CDR1 is SSHAT and CDR2 FNYEAQ (reference sequence). Sequencing used PBMCs or a T cell subset sorted from them (not recorded which). V usage is TRBV7-7 and J usage is TRBJ2-7; possibly TRBD2 for D (6 bases). This TCR was recovered from an adult woman who had mild COVID-19 (a few samples of this study predate the infection). Cell type and time point are not known. The CDR3 nucleotides read TGTGCTAGCAGCCCTTTTCGGGGGAGTTCCTACGAGCAGTACTTC. This encodes CASSPFRGSSYEQYF.